Each of the 20 T cell receptor beta chains below was sequenced from the same sample in a study of cytomegalovirus exposure and HLA in healthy donors. The PCR used 60 Vbeta and 13 Jbeta primers. TCRdb's table, derived via immunoSEQ multiplex PCR, lists solely in-frame clones and lacks some. The table lists some 120,000 clones, over 65% of them singletons. Sequencing used PBMCs. The receptors here all came from a man aged 35 to 55 in good health and CMV-seropositive.

The chain is built from TRBV7-9 and TRBJ1-5, with D unresolved. This CDR3 is built from 14 residues. Germline assignment: CDR1 SEHNR and CDR2 FQNEAQ (reference sequence). V shed 2 bases and J shed 2 bases, with 7 bases lying between them. In DNA form, the CDR3 reads TGTGCCAGCAGCTTAAAGGGAGGCAATCAGCCCCAGCATTTT. It specifies CASSLKGGNQPQHF.

Only a few counts were recorded for this clone. The chain couples TRBV27 to TRBJ2-3; D is perhaps TRBD1 (6 bases). Looked up from germline, CDR1 is MNHEY and CDR2 is SMNVEV (reference sequence). This CDR3 has 16 residues. Trimming cost V 0 bases and J 0 bases, with 10 bases left between them. CDR3 protein: CASSLSWTASTDTQYF. DNA of the CDR3: TGTGCCAGCAGTTTATCATGGACAGCTAGCACAGATACGCAGTATTTT.

The V and J genes are TRBV27 and TRBJ1-4; D may be TRBD1 (6 bases). Germline V gene lookup returns CDR1 MNHEY and CDR2 SMNVEV (reference sequence). V dropped 0 bases and J dropped 0 bases, with 20 bases sitting between them. This CDR3 spans 20 amino acids. CDR3 nucleotides: TGTGCCAGCAGTTTATCAGACCCCCAGGGGCCTACTACAACTAATGAAAAACTGTTTTTT. Protein sequence: CASSLSDPQGPTTTNEKLFF.

Many counts were recorded for this clone. The rearrangement joins TRBV4-3 to TRBJ1-1; possibly TRBD1 for D (5 bases). The CDR3 has 13 residues. The germline V gene encodes CDR1 LGHNA and CDR2 YSLEER. Trimming cost V 0 bases and J 4 bases, with 6 bases left between them. The CDR3 loop is CASSQEGLTEAFF. The DNA of the CDR3 is TGCGCCAGCAGCCAAGAGGGGCTCACTGAAGCTTTCTTT.

The table lists this clone with a few counts. The chain couples TRBV4-1 to TRBJ1-5, with D unresolved. Germline CDR1 is MGHRA and CDR2 is YSYEKL. Trimming removed 4 bases from V and 5 bases from J, with 9 bases in between. The CDR3 has 13 residues. The CDR3 loop reads CASSPAADQPQHF. For the CDR3, the DNA is TGCGCCAGCAGCCCCGCCGCAGATCAGCCCCAGCATTTT.

A single count supports this clone. This chain uses TRBV15 with TRBJ2-5; perhaps TRBD1 as D (6 bases). CDR3 length: 15 residues. Germline loops: CDR1 LNHNV, CDR2 YYDKDF (reference sequence). V lost 0 bases and J lost 4, with 12 bases in between. The chain's CDR3 is CATSRDPTGGETQYF. The CDR3 DNA is TGTGCCACCAGCAGAGACCCGACAGGAGGAGAGACCCAGTACTTC.

The chain carries TRBV7-8 and TRBJ2-7, with D possibly TRBD2 on 5 matching bases. This CDR3 spans 15 amino acids. Germline-derived CDR1 and CDR2 are SGHVS and FQNEAQ. The V end was cut by 4 bases, the J end by 6 bases, with 19 bases between. The CDR3: CASSSKGLGTAEQYF. In DNA, the CDR3 is TGTGCCAGCAGCTCCAAAGGACTCGGAACGGCCGAGCAGTACTTC. The variable domain in full, completed from reference TRBV7-8 and TRBJ2-7, reads GAGVSQSPRYKVAKRGQDVALRCDPISGHVSLFWYQQALGQGPEFLTYFQNEAQLDKSGLPSDRFFAERPEGSVSTLKIQRTQQEDSAVYLCASSSKGLGTAEQYFGPGTRLTVT.

This sequence joins TRBV5-6 and TRBJ2-3, with 7 bases that match TRBD2. Trimming took 0 bases from V and 7 from J; bases not matched to a gene: 11. This CDR3 has 16 residues. In germline, CDR1 is SGHDT, CDR2 YYEEEE. The CDR3 DNA follows: TGTGCCAGCAGCTTGGATCCGGGGGGAGAATCGAATACGCAGTATTTT. Protein: CASSLDPGGESNTQYF.

The count of this clone is one. The genes are TRBV6-1 and TRBJ1-2; 7 bases are shared with TRBD1. V gave up 4 bases and J gave up 3 bases; unmatched junction bases: 8. Looked up from germline, CDR1 is MNHNS and CDR2 is SASEGT. CDR3 size: 15 residues. The chain's CDR3 is CASSGTTGAYYGYTF. CDR3 nucleotide sequence: TGTGCCAGCAGTGGGACTACAGGGGCCTACTATGGCTACACCTTC.

The chain recombines TRBV27 with TRBJ2-7; D gene uncertain. The germline V and J ends were trimmed by 2 bases and 0 bases, with 8 bases remaining between them. The CDR3 is 14 residues long. Germline assignment: CDR1 MNHEY and CDR2 SMNVEV (reference sequence). The CDR3 protein is CASSLGGYSYEQYF. The CDR3 nucleotides read TGTGCCAGCAGTTTAGGCGGTTACTCCTACGAGCAGTACTTC.

In this sample, this clone turned up a few times. The V gene is TRBV4-2, the J gene TRBJ2-1; perhaps TRBD2 as D (6 bases). There are 15 residues in the CDR3. V lost 2 bases to trimming and J lost 3 bases, with 11 bases between them. Germline V gene data show CDR1 as LGHNA and CDR2 as YNFKEQ. The CDR3 coding sequence is TGTGCCAGCAGCCAAAGGAGGGAATTCTACAATGAGCAGTTCTTC. This codes for CASSQRREFYNEQFF.

The chain carries TRBV5-7 and TRBJ2-7; TRBD1 aligns across 7 bases. TRBV5-7 is an ORF; its function is uncertain. V shed 1 base, J shed 3 bases, and the junction held 4 bases outside the gene matches. CDR3 length: 14 residues. CDR3 sequence: CASSLSQGVYEQYF. The CDR3 nucleotides read TGTGCCAGCAGCTTGAGTCAGGGGGTCTACGAGCAGTACTTC.

CDR3 coding DNA: TGTGCCACCAGCAGGGGAGACTATGGCTACACCTTC. Amino acids: CATSRGDYGYTF. The chain employs TRBV15 and TRBJ1-2; unclear D gene. The CDR3 is 12 residues long. Germline V gene sequence: CDR1 LNHNV, CDR2 YYDKDF (reference sequence). V was trimmed by 3 bases and J by 3 bases, leaving 5 bases between them.

The CDR3 sequence: CASSRVPTETQYF. The CDR3 DNA follows: TGTGCCAGCAGCCGGGTACCAACGGAGACCCAGTACTTC. This chain connects TRBV7-9 to TRBJ2-5; D is unclear. CDR1 and CDR2 from the germline V gene are SEHNR and FQNEAQ (reference sequence). The CDR3 is 13 amino acids. Deletions cut 5 bases from V and 5 bases from J, with 12 bases between.

The rearrangement joins TRBV27 to TRBJ2-1; TRBD2 matches 11 bases. Trimming cost V 7 bases and J 4 bases; bases outside gene matches: 6. The CDR3 runs to 15 residues. From germline, CDR1 is MNHEY and CDR2 SMNVEV (reference sequence). CDR3 loop: CASIPTSGKYNEQFF. Written as DNA, the CDR3 is TGTGCCAGCATTCCGACTAGCGGGAAATACAATGAGCAGTTCTTC.

The chain is built from TRBV5-1 and TRBJ2-7; 8 bases line up with TRBD2. Trimming cost V 4 bases and J 5 bases; bases outside gene matches: 8. There are 14 residues in the CDR3. Germline V gene data show CDR1 as SGHRS and CDR2 as YFSETQ. The CDR3 here is CASSPPGGAHEQYF. CDR3 sequence (DNA): TGCGCCAGCAGCCCCCCGGGGGGGGCCCACGAGCAGTACTTC.

The CDR3 bases are TGTGCCATCAGTGATAGGACTAGCGGGCTTAGCACAGATACGCAGTATTTT. As protein: CAISDRTSGLSTDTQYF. The V call is TRBV10-3, the J call TRBJ2-3; 11 bases line up with TRBD2. Trimming took 3 bases from V and 0 from J; bases not matched to a gene: 5. The CDR3 runs 17 residues. CDR1 and CDR2 from the germline V gene are ENHRY and SYGVKD.

This clone is a singleton in its sample. The V gene is TRBV9, the J gene TRBJ2-7; D gene ambiguous. The V and J ends lost 0 bases and 2 bases respectively, with 9 bases between them. The CDR3 length is 14 residues. CDR1 and CDR2 from the germline V gene are SGDLS and YYNGEE. The CDR3 nucleotides are TGTGCCAGCAGCGTAGCTCAACTTGCCTACGAGCAGTACTTC. This sequence encodes CASSVAQLAYEQYF.

In its sample, this clone was seen once. J is TRBJ1-5 and V is TRBV6-6; maybe TRBD1 (5 bases). V lost 7 bases and J 2 bases, leaving 15 bases between the germline ends. From germline, CDR1 is MNHNY and CDR2 SVGAGI (reference sequence). The CDR3 sequence is 15 residues long. The CDR3 spells CASTSSGGGNQPQHF. CDR3 in DNA: TGTGCCAGCACCTCGTCGGGGGGTGGCAATCAGCCCCAGCATTTT.

The chain carries TRBV15 and TRBJ2-4, with 11 bases lining up with TRBD2. Germline-derived CDR1 and CDR2 are LNHNV and YYDKDF (reference sequence). V lost 3 bases and J lost 0; bases outside the gene matches: 7. CDR3 length: 18 residues. Here the CDR3 reads CATSSLLAGGLAKNIQYF. The CDR3 DNA reads as TGTGCCACCAGCAGTCTGCTAGCGGGAGGTCTAGCCAAAAACATTCAGTACTTC.